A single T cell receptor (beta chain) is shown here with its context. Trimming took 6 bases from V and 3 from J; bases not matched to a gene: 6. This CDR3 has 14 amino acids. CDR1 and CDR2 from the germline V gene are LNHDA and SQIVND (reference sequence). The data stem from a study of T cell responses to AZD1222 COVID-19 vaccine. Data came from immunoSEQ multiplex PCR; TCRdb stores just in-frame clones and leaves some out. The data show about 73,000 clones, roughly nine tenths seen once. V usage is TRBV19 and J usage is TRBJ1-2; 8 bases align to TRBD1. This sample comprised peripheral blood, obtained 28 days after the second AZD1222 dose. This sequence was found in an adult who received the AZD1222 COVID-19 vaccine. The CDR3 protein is CASSSRGPDYGYTF. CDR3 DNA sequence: TGTGCCAGTAGCTCCAGGGGGCCGGACTATGGCTACACCTTC.